This TCR beta chain comes out of a study of technical replicates of blood from a handful of donors. With 5 bases removed from V and 9 bases from J, the gap between germline ends came to 13 bases. CDR1 and CDR2 from the germline V gene are SGHAT and FQNNGV. CDR3 length: 12 residues. TCRdb's copy holds only in-frame clones and misses some; the assay was immunoSEQ multiplex PCR. Of 72,000 or so clones in the sample, 90% to 95% were seen once. The sequence derives from a human donor in good health. Sequencing was done on a sample of T cells isolated from PBMCs. The V call is TRBV11-2, the J call TRBJ2-5; D might be TRBD1 (5 bases). The CDR3 nucleotides are TGTGCCAGCAGCCTCAGCAGGGCAGCCCAGTACTTC. Translation gives CASSLSRAAQYF.